This is a list of T cell receptor beta chains from one sample in a study of T cell responses to AZD1222 COVID-19 vaccine. Some clones are missing from TCRdb's copy, which holds only in-frame ones; the method was immunoSEQ multiplex PCR. The profile covers fewer than 110,000 clones, with 91% appearing a single time and about 41% taken by the ten largest. Material: peripheral blood, obtained on day 0 of AZD1222 vaccination. Receptors originate from an adult in good health. CDR3s include the opening cysteine and the closing phenylalanine or tryptophan. Each record gives: D gene, V gene, J gene, clone size, CDR3 DNA, CDR3 protein. D genes are given only for firm matches. Some rows have no size entry. The others give once, few or many, or a class for an expanded clone.

-,TRBV14,TRBJ2-7,-,TGTGCCAGCAGCCAAGTTGAAGGCGAGCAGTACTTC,CASSQVEGEQYF
-,TRBV9,TRBJ2-6,-,TGTGCCAGCAGCGCTAGAGCAGGGTCAGGGGCCAACGTCCTGACTTTC,CASSARAGSGANVLTF
-,TRBV27,TRBJ1-1,-,TGTGCCAGCAGTTCGCCGACAGGTACTACACTGAAAGCTTTCTTT,CASSSPTGTTLKAFF
TRBD2,TRBV7-2,TRBJ2-5,once,TGTGCCAGCAGCCCCGGGGTCCGGGGGGGCAGGGAGACCCAGTACTTC,CASSPGVRGGRETQYF
-,TRBV3-1/TRBV3-2,TRBJ2-7,-,TGTGCCAGCAGCCAAGGAGCCGCCTACGAGCAGTACTTC,CASSQGAAYEQYF
-,TRBV2,TRBJ2-7,-,TGTGCCAGCATGCCGGATGAGATTTCCTACGAGCAGTACTTC,CASMPDEISYEQYF
-,TRBV7-2,TRBJ1-1,once,TGTGCCAGCAGCTTAGCGTTCAGGGAAGCTTTCTTT,CASSLAFREAFF
-,TRBV5-1,TRBJ2-7,once,TGCGCCAGCAGCTTGTCGCCTAGCCGGGGGCAGGTCGAGGAGCAGTACTTC,CASSLSPSRGQVEEQYF
-,TRBV7-8,TRBJ2-6,-,TGTGCCACCGGAGGGGTTGGGGCCAACGTCCTGACTTTC,CATGGVGANVLTF
TRBD1,TRBV18,TRBJ2-5,-,TGTGCCAGCTCCCCCCTGGGACAGCAAGAGACCCAGTACTTC,CASSPLGQQETQYF
-,TRBV6-2/TRBV6-3,TRBJ2-7,-,TGTGCCAGCAGTTACTGGGGCGGAAAAGACGAGCAGTACTTC,CASSYWGGKDEQYF
-,TRBV19,TRBJ1-5,-,TGTGCCAGTAGTATAGGACAAGTTAGCAATCAGCCCCAGCATTTT,CASSIGQVSNQPQHF
-,TRBV27,TRBJ1-4,-,TGTGCCAGCGGCCTTGCCGGGACGGGGAATGAAAAACTGTTTTTT,CASGLAGTGNEKLFF
TRBD1,TRBV30,TRBJ1-6,-,TGTGCCTGGAGGACAGGGTATAGCTCCTATAATTCACCCCTCCACTTT,CAWRTGYSSYNSPLHF